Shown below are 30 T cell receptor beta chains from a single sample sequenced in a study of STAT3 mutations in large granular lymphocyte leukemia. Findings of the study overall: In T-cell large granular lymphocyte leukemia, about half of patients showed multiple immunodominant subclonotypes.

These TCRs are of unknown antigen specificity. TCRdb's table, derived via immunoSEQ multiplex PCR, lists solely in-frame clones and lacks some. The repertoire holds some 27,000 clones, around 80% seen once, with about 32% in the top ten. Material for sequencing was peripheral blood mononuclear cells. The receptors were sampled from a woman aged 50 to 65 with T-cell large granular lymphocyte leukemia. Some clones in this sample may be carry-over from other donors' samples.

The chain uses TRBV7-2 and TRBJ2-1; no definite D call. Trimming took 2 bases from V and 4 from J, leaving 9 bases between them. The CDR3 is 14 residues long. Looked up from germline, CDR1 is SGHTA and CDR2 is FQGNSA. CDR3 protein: CASSLLHGYNEQFF. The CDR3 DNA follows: TGTGCCAGCAGCTTACTTCACGGGTACAATGAGCAGTTCTTC.

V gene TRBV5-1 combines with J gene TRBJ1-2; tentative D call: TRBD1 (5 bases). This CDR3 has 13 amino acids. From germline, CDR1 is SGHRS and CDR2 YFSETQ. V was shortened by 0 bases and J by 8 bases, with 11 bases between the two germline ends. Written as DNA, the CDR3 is TGCGCCAGCAGCTTGGAGTCCGCAGGGGGCTACACCTTC. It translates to CASSLESAGGYTF.

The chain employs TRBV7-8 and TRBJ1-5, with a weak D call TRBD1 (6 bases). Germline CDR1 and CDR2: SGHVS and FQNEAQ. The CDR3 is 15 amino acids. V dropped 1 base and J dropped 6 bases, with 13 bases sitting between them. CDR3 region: CASSLGGARSQPQHF. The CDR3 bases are TGTGCCAGCAGCTTAGGGGGGGCGCGGAGTCAGCCCCAGCATTTT. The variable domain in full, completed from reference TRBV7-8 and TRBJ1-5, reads GAGVSQSPRYKVAKRGQDVALRCDPISGHVSLFWYQQALGQGPEFLTYFQNEAQLDKSGLPSDRFFAERPEGSVSTLKIQRTQQEDSAVYLCASSLGGARSQPQHFGDGTRLSIL.

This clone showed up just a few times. The CDR3 DNA is TGTGCCAGCAGCTTGGCTCGGGGGGGAAGTAGTTACAACGAGCAGTACTTC. The encoded protein is CASSLARGGSSYNEQYF. The chain carries TRBV5-6 and TRBJ2-7; 8 bases are a match to TRBD2. This CDR3 is built from 17 residues. Germline loops: CDR1 SGHDT, CDR2 YYEEEE. Trimming at V came to 0 bases and at J to 5 bases, leaving 13 bases not matched to a gene.

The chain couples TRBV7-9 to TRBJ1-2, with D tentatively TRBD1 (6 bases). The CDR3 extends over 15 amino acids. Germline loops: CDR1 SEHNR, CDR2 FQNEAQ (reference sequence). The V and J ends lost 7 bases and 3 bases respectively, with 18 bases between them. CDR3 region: CASTLNVDRYYGYTF. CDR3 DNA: TGTGCCAGCACCCTTAACGTCGACAGGTACTATGGCTACACCTTC.

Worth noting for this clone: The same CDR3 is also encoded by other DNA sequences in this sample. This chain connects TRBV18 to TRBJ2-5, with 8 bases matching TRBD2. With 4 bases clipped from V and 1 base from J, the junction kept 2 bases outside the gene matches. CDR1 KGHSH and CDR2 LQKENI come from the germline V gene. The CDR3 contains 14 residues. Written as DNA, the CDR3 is TGTGCCAGCTCACTCACTAGCGGCCAAGAGACCCAGTACTTC. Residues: CASSLTSGQETQYF.

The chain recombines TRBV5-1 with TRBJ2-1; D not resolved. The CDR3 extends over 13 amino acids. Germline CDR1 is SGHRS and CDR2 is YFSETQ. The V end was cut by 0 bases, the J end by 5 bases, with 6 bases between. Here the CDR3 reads CASSLALDNEQFF. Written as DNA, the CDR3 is TGCGCCAGCAGCTTGGCCTTAGACAATGAGCAGTTCTTC. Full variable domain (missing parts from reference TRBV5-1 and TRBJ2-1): KAGVTQTPRYLIKTRGQQVTLSCSPISGHRSVSWYQQTPGQGLQFLFEYFSETQRNKGNFPGRFSGRQFSNSRSEMNVSTLELGDSALYLCASSLALDNEQFFGPGTRLTVL.

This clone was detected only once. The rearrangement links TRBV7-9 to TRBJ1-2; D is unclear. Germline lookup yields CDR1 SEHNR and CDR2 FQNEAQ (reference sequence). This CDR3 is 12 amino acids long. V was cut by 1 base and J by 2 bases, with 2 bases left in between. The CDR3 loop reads CASSLGNYGYTF. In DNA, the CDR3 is TGTGCCAGCAGCTTAGGGAACTATGGCTACACCTTC.

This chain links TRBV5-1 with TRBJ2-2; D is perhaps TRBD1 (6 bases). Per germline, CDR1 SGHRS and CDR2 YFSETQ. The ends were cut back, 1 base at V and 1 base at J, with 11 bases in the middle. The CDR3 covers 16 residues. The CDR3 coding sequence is TGCGCCAGCAGCTTGAGGGGACAAATGAACACCGGGGAGCTGTTTTTT. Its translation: CASSLRGQMNTGELFF.

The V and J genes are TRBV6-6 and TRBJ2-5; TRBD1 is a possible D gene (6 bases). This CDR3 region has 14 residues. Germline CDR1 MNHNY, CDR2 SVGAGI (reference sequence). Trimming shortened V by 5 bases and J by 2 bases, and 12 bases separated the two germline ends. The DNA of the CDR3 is TGTGCCAGCAGTACCAGGGACACACAAGAGACCCAGTACTTC. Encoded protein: CASSTRDTQETQYF.

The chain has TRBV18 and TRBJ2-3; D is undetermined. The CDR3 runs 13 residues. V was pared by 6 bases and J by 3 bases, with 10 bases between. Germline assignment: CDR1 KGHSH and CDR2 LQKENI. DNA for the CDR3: TGTGCCAGCTCCTCAAGGCGTACAGATACGCAGTATTTT. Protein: CASSSRRTDTQYF.

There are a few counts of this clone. Written as DNA, the CDR3 is TGTGCCAGCAGTTCCTATTCCGTCAGGGGGCGAGGCACAGATACGCAGTATTTT. Protein sequence: CASSSYSVRGRGTDTQYF. This sequence joins TRBV28 and TRBJ2-3; 8 nucleotides agree with TRBD1. The CDR3 is 18 amino acids. Germline lookup yields CDR1 MDHEN and CDR2 SYDVKM. Trimming removed 4 bases from V and 1 base from J; junction bases left unmatched: 13.

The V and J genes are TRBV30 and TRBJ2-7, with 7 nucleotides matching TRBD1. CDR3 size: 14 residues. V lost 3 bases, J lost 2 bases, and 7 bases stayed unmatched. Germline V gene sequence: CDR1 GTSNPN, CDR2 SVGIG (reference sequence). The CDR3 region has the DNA TGTGCCTGGAGGACTACAGGGGCCCCCTACGAGCAGTACTTC. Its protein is CAWRTTGAPYEQYF.

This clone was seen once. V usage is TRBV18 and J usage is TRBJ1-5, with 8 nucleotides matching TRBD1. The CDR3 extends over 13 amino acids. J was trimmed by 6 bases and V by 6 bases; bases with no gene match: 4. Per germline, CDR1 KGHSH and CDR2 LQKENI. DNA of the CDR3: TGTGCCAGCTCGGACCAGGGGGCTCAGCCCCAGCATTTT. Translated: CASSDQGAQPQHF.

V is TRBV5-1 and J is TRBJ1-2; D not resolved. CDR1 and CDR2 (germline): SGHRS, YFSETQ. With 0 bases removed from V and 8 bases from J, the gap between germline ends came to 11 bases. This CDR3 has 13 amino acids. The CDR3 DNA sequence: TGCGCCAGCAGCTTGGGACAACTTGGGGGCTACACCTTC. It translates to CASSLGQLGGYTF.

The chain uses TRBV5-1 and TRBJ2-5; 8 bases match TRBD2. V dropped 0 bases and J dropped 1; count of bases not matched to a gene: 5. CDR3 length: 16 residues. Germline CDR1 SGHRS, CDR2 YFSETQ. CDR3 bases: TGCGCCAGCAGCTTGGCTTTAGCGGGGTTCCAAGAGACCCAGTACTTC. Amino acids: CASSLALAGFQETQYF.

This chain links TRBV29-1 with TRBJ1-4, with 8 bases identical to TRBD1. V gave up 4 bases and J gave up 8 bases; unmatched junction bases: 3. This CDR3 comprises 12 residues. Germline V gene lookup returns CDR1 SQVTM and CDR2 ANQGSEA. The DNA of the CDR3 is TGCAGCGTTGGAAGACAGGGGGAAAAACTGTTTTTT. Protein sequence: CSVGRQGEKLFF.

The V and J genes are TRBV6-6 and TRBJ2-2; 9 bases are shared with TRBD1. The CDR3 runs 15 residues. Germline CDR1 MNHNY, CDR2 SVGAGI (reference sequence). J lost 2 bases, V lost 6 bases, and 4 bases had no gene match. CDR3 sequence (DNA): TGTGCCAGCAGAAGGACAGGGGCAAACACCGGGGAGCTGTTTTTT. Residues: CASRRTGANTGELFF.

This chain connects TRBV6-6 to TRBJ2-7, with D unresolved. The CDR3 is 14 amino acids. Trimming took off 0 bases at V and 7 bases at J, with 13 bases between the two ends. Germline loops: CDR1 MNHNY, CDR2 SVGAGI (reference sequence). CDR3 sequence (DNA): TGTGCCAGCAGTTACTCGCGACTCCACTGGGAGCAGTACTTC. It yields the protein CASSYSRLHWEQYF.

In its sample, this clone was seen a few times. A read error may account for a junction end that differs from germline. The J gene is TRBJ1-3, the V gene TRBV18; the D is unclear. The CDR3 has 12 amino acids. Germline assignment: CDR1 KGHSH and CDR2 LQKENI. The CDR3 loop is CASSSPGLLLYF. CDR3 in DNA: TGTGCCAGCTCATCGCCGGGTCTGCTCTTATACTTT.

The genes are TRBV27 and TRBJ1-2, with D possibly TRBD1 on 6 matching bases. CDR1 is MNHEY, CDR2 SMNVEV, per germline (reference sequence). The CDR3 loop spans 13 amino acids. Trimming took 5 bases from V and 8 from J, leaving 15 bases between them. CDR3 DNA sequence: TGTGCCAGCAGTCCAACAGGGTCTTTCGGCTACACCTTC. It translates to CASSPTGSFGYTF.

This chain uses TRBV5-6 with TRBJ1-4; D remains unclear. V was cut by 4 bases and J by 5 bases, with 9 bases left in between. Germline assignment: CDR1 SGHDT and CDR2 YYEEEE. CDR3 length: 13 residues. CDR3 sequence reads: CASSGRENEKLFF. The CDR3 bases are TGTGCCAGCAGCGGCCGGGAGAATGAAAAACTGTTTTTT.

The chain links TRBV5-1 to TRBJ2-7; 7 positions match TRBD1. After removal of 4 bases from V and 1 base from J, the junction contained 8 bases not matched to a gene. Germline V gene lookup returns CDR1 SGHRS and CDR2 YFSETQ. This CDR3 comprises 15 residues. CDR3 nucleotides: TGCGCCAGCAGCCGAAACAGGGGATCTTCCTACGAGCAGTACTTC. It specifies CASSRNRGSSYEQYF. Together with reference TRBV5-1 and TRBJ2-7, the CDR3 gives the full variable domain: KAGVTQTPRYLIKTRGQQVTLSCSPISGHRSVSWYQQTPGQGLQFLFEYFSETQRNKGNFPGRFSGRQFSNSRSEMNVSTLELGDSALYLCASSRNRGSSYEQYFGPGTRLTVT.

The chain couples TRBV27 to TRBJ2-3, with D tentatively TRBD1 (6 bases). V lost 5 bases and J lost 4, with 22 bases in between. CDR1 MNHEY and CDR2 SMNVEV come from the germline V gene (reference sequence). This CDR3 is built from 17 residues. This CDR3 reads CASSTYRALQEADTQYF. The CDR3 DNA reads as TGTGCCAGCAGTACTTACAGGGCCCTACAGGAGGCAGATACGCAGTATTTT.

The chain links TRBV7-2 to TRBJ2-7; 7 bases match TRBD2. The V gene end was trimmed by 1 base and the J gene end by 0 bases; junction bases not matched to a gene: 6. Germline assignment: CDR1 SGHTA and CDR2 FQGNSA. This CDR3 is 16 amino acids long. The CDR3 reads CASSLGPASGSYEQYF. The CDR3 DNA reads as TGTGCCAGCAGCTTAGGCCCCGCTAGCGGCTCCTACGAGCAGTACTTC.

The CDR3 protein is CASSGPGHRSYEQYF. CDR3 coding DNA: TGTGCCAGCAGTGGTCCGGGACACCGCTCCTACGAGCAGTACTTC. The rearrangement joins TRBV28 to TRBJ2-7; D is perhaps TRBD1 (6 bases). Germline values: CDR1 MDHEN, CDR2 SYDVKM. This CDR3 is 15 amino acids long. Trimming shortened V by 5 bases and J by 0 bases, and 14 bases separated the two germline ends.

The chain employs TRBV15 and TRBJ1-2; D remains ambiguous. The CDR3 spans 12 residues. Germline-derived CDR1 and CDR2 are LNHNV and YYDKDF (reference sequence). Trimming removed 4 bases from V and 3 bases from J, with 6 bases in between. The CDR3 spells CATSNEDYGYTF. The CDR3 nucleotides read TGTGCCACCAGCAATGAGGACTATGGCTACACCTTC.

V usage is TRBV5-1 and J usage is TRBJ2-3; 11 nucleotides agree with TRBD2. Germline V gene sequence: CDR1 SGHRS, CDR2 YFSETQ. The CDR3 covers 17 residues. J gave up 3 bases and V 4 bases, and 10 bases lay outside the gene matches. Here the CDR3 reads CASSGAGTSGGTDTQYF. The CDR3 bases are TGCGCCAGCAGCGGGGCCGGGACTAGCGGTGGAACAGATACGCAGTATTTT.

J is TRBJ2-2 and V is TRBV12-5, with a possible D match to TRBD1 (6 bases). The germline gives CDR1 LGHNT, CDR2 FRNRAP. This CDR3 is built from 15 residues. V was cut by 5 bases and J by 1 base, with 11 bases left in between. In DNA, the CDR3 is TGTGCTAGTGGTCGTGCGACAGGGAACACCGGGGAGCTGTTTTTT. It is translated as CASGRATGNTGELFF.

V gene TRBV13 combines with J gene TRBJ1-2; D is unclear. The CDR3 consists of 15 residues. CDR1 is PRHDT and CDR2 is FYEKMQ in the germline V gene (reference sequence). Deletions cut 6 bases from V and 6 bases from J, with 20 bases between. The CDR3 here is CASRTAYDRTHGYTF. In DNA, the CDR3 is TGTGCCAGCAGGACGGCGTATGATCGGACCCATGGCTACACCTTC.